The sequence of this TCR beta chain was determined in a study of T cells after yellow fever vaccination. Turning to the study itself: Fractions of limited cellularity were prepared by means of SMART-Seq v4 Ultra Low Input.

CDR1 MNHEY and CDR2 SMNVEV come from the germline V gene (reference sequence). V was pared by 2 bases and J by 0 bases, with 7 bases of the junction left unmatched. This CDR3 region has 18 residues. TCRdb redid the calling of the 5' RACE reads with MiXCR, one entry per CDR3 protein. The sample has approximately 120,000 distinct CDR3 sequences, roughly 15% seen once. The V call is TRBV27, the J call TRBJ2-6; TRBD1 matches at 7 bases. The sequence was obtained from a man younger than 35 who received the YFV17D yellow fever vaccine. Sample: CD8+ T cells sorted from PBMCs, taken 5 days after the yellow fever booster vaccination. CDR3 DNA: TGTGCCAGCAGTTTAGTAGGGGGCGGAAGCTCTGGGGCCAACGTCCTGACTTTC. The encoded protein is CASSLVGGGSSGANVLTF.